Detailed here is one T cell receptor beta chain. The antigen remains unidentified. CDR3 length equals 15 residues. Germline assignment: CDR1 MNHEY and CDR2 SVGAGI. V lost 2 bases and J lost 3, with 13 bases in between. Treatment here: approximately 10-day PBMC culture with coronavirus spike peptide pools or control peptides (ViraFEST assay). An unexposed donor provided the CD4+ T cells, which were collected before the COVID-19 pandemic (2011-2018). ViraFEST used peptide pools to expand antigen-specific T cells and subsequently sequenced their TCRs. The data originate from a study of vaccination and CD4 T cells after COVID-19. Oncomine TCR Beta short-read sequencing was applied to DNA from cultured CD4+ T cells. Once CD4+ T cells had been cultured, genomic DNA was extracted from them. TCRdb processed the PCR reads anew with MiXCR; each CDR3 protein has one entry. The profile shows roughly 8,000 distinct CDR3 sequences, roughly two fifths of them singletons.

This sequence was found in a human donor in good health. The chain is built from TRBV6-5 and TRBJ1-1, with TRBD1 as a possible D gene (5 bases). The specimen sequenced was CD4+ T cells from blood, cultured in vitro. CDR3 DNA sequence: TGTGCCAGCAGTTACGATGGTCAGGGTTACACTGAAGCTTTCTTT. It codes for CASSYDGQGYTEAFF.